The 20 T cell receptor beta chains below all came from one sample that was sequenced in a study of shared clonotypes between healthy human individuals (dated by TCRdb to 2018 to 2021). The protocol used for the library was the immunoSEQ multiplex PCR assay. TCRdb obtained this table from immuneACCESS and retained in-frame rearrangements with V and J assigned. These tables miss some clones; where compared with another copy, unresolved V genes account for less than half of the shortfall, and the remainder is unexplained. The sample includes 2 million to 2.5 million clones, with more than 85% observed a single time. The ten largest clones capture around 0.4% of the sample. The sequenced sample was naive CD4+ T cells from PBMCs. The cell subset or site label, read with the paper, signifies: CD45RA+ positively selected. The receptor source for this set is a man between 18 and 35 years old in good health. Some clones in this sample may be carry-over from other donors' samples.

The chain couples TRBV5-4 to TRBJ2-5, with 11 bases that match TRBD1. This CDR3 has 16 residues. The J segment lost 7 bases and the V segment lost 1 base, leaving 9 bases of the junction unmatched. Germline V gene sequence: CDR1 SGHNT, CDR2 YYREEE (reference sequence). The CDR3 loop is CASSLRTGGGRGTQYF. The CDR3, as DNA: TGTGCCAGCAGCTTGAGGACAGGGGGCGGTCGGGGGACCCAGTACTTC.

The chain combines TRBV4-3 with TRBJ1-2, with D unclear. CDR1 and CDR2 (germline): LGHNA, YSLEER. The CDR3 is 13 residues long. Trimming removed 0 bases from V and 4 bases from J, with 6 bases in between. Written as DNA, the CDR3 is TGCGCCAGCAGCCAAGAGGTAACCTATGGCTACACCTTC. Its translation is CASSQEVTYGYTF.

The rearrangement links TRBV2 to TRBJ2-5; D could derive from TRBD1 or TRBD2 (6 bases each). Trimming cost V 7 bases and J 4 bases, with 22 bases left between them. The germline V gene encodes CDR1 SNHLY and CDR2 FYNNEI. The CDR3 is 16 amino acids. The CDR3 here is CASNGGIGQFGETQYF. DNA for the CDR3: TGTGCCAGCAACGGGGGCATTGGCCAATTTGGAGAGACCCAGTACTTC. The full variable domain, in which reference TRBV2 and TRBJ2-5 provide the parts outside the CDR3, is EPEVTQTPSHQVTQMGQEVILRCVPISNHLYFYWYRQILGQKVEFLVSFYNNEISEKSEIFDDQFSVERPDGSNFTLKIRSTKLEDSAMYFCASNGGIGQFGETQYFGPGTRLLVL.

The chain joins TRBV19 to TRBJ1-2; TRBD1 agrees at 10 bases. Germline CDR1 and CDR2: LNHDA and SQIVND (reference sequence). Trimming took 6 bases from V and 6 from J; bases not matched to a gene: 7. The length of the CDR3 is 14 residues. CDR3 in DNA: TGTGCCAGTAGGAGACAGGGGGCGAATAATGGCTACACCTTC. It yields the protein CASRRQGANNGYTF.

The chain employs TRBV30 and TRBJ1-6; D unresolved. This CDR3 is built from 15 residues. The germline V gene has CDR1 GTSNPN and CDR2 SVGIG (reference sequence). Trimming took 0 bases from V and 8 from J, leaving 14 bases between them. This CDR3 reads CAWSVNLVGYSPLHF. The CDR3 coding sequence is TGTGCCTGGAGTGTTAACCTGGTCGGTTATTCACCCCTCCACTTT.

This clone was detected once. The chain carries TRBV9 and TRBJ2-3, with 9 bases fitting TRBD1. This CDR3 has 15 amino acids. V dropped 4 bases and J dropped 4; count of bases not matched to a gene: 7. The germline CDR1 and CDR2 sequences are SGDLS and YYNGEE. This CDR3 reads CASSPRQGGSDTQYF. CDR3 coding DNA: TGTGCCAGCAGCCCACGACAGGGGGGATCAGATACGCAGTATTTT.

For the CDR3, the DNA is TGTGCCAGCAGTTACACGACAGGGAACAATGAGCAGTTCTTC. The encoded protein is CASSYTTGNNEQFF. The J gene is TRBJ2-1, the V gene TRBV6-6; 7 bases agree with TRBD1. Germline trimming cut 2 bases from V and 5 bases from J; bases unmatched to any gene: 3. Germline CDR1 MNHNY, CDR2 SVGAGI (reference sequence). CDR3 size: 14 residues.

The chain links TRBV6-1 to TRBJ1-5; the D is unclear. The CDR3 covers 15 residues. The germline V gene encodes CDR1 MNHNS and CDR2 SASEGT. The V end lost 2 bases, the J end lost 1 base, and 9 bases lay between the germline ends. The CDR3 DNA sequence: TGTGCCAGCAGTGAAAAGGCCGCGAGCAATCAGCCCCAGCATTTT. This translates into CASSEKAASNQPQHF.

This clone was observed once. V is TRBV28 and J is TRBJ1-5, with 9 positions matching TRBD1. Germline CDR1 MDHEN, CDR2 SYDVKM. The CDR3 spans 16 residues. J was trimmed by 5 bases and V by 5 bases; bases with no gene match: 10. The CDR3 nucleotides are TGTGCCAGCAGTAGATCGGGACAGGGTTTTCATCAGCCCCAGCATTTT. Its protein is CASSRSGQGFHQPQHF.

This chain joins TRBV19 and TRBJ2-1; 8 nucleotides line up with TRBD1. The CDR3 has 16 amino acids. V trimming: 3 bases; J trimming: 4 bases; junction bases outside the gene matches: 8. The germline V gene encodes CDR1 LNHDA and CDR2 SQIVND (reference sequence). The CDR3 reads CASSIRTGFLYNEQFF. CDR3 in DNA: TGTGCCAGTAGTATCCGGACAGGGTTTTTGTACAATGAGCAGTTCTTC.

This chain connects TRBV2 to TRBJ2-1; a possible D gene is TRBD2 (5 bases). CDR3 size: 14 residues. Germline V gene data show CDR1 as SNHLY and CDR2 as FYNNEI. Trimming removed 7 bases at V and 9 bases at J, with 19 bases between. The CDR3 reads CASKGLASISEQFF. DNA for the CDR3: TGTGCCAGCAAGGGCCTAGCATCGATCTCTGAGCAGTTCTTC.

V is TRBV28 and J is TRBJ2-1, with 12 bases lining up with TRBD2. Trimming took 5 bases from V and 0 from J; bases not matched to a gene: 8. There are 18 residues in the CDR3. From germline, CDR1 is MDHEN and CDR2 SYDVKM. The CDR3 loop is CASSPTSGRPSSYNEQFF. The CDR3, as DNA: TGTGCCAGCAGTCCCACTAGCGGGAGGCCGAGCTCCTACAATGAGCAGTTCTTC.

The chain combines TRBV7-2 with TRBJ2-7; D uncertain. The V gene lost 1 base and the J gene lost 0 bases, with 10 bases spanning the gap. Germline V gene data show CDR1 as SGHTA and CDR2 as FQGNSA. The length of the CDR3 is 15 residues. CDR3 in amino acids: CASSLGAVRSYEQYF. The CDR3 DNA follows: TGTGCCAGCAGCTTAGGGGCAGTCCGCTCCTACGAGCAGTACTTC.

The V call is TRBV5-1, the J call TRBJ2-1; TRBD2 agrees at 11 bases. The trim removed 2 bases at V and 5 bases at J, leaving 9 bases unmatched. The CDR3 extends over 17 amino acids. Germline-derived CDR1 and CDR2 are SGHRS and YFSETQ. The CDR3 sequence is CASSFMLGLAGDNEQFF. The CDR3 DNA sequence: TGCGCCAGCAGCTTCATGCTTGGACTAGCGGGCGACAATGAGCAGTTCTTC.

On this clone: One end of the junction fails to match germline, which may point to a read error. The chain has TRBV5-1 and TRBJ2-7; 11 nucleotides match TRBD1. The CDR3 is 15 amino acids. CDR1 is SGHRS and CDR2 is YFSETQ in the germline V gene. CDR3 amino acids: CASNLGQGDGNEQYF. CDR3 DNA: TGCGCCAGCAACTTGGGACAGGGGGACGGAAACGAGCAGTACTTC. The whole variable domain, filled in from reference TRBV5-1 and TRBJ2-7, reads KAGVTQTPRYLIKTRGQQVTLSCSPISGHRSVSWYQQTPGQGLQFLFEYFSETQRNKGNFPGRFSGRQFSNSRSEMNVSTLELGDSALYLCASNLGQGDGNEQYFGPGTRLTVT.

CDR3 DNA sequence: TGTGCCAGCAGGGACAGCGGGAGGTATGGTATCGCCTACGAGCAGTACTTC. This translates into CASRDSGRYGIAYEQYF. The rearrangement links TRBV13 to TRBJ2-7; 9 bases are a match to TRBD2. Per the germline V gene, CDR1 is PRHDT and CDR2 is FYEKMQ (reference sequence). The CDR3 is 17 amino acids. V lost 6 bases to trimming and J lost 2 bases; unmatched junction nucleotides: 14.

J is TRBJ1-2 and V is TRBV7-9, with 7 nucleotides matching TRBD1. The CDR3 has 11 residues. The J segment lost 2 bases and the V segment lost 11 bases, leaving 2 bases of the junction unmatched. Germline CDR1 SEHNR, CDR2 FQNEAQ (reference sequence). This CDR3 reads CALQGNYGYTF. The CDR3 bases are TGTGCCCTACAGGGGAACTATGGCTACACCTTC.

V and J are TRBV2 and TRBJ1-2, with D perhaps matching TRBD1 (6 bases). The V and J ends lost 7 bases and 7 bases respectively, with 10 bases between them. This CDR3 comprises 11 residues. The germline gives CDR1 SNHLY, CDR2 FYNNEI. The CDR3, as DNA: TGTGCCAGCAAACAGGGCGGTGGCTACACCTTC. This gives the protein CASKQGGGYTF.

This sequence joins TRBV28 and TRBJ1-4; D might be TRBD1 (6 bases). The germline gives CDR1 MDHEN, CDR2 SYDVKM. CDR3 size: 14 residues. Trimming cost V 8 bases and J 2 bases, with 12 bases left between them. The CDR3 protein is CASGGAPTNEKLFF. Written as DNA, the CDR3 is TGTGCCAGCGGGGGGGCTCCCACTAATGAAAAACTGTTTTTT.

The CDR3 loop is CSVTGTDNTGELFF. The DNA of the CDR3 is TGCAGCGTGACCGGGACGGATAACACCGGGGAGCTGTTTTTT. The chain joins TRBV29-1 to TRBJ2-2; either TRBD1 or TRBD2 may fit D (5 bases each). The CDR3 extends over 14 amino acids. V was trimmed by 6 bases and J by 2 bases, leaving 13 bases between them. Germline-derived CDR1 and CDR2 are SQVTM and ANQGSEA.